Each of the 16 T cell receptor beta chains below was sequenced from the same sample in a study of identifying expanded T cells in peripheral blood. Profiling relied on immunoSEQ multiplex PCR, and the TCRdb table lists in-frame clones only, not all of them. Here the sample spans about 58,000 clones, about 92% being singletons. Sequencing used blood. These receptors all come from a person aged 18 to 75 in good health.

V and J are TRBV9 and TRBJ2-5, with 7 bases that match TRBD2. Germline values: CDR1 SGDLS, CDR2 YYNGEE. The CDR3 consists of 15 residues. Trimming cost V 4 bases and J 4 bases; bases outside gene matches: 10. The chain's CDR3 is CASSFLGGGGETQYF. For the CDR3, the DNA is TGTGCCAGCAGCTTCCTCGGCGGGGGAGGAGAGACCCAGTACTTC.

The DNA for the CDR3 is TGTGCCAGCAGTGAGGGACAGGGGTTAGCCTACGAGCAGTACTTC. This codes for CASSEGQGLAYEQYF. The chain couples TRBV25-1 to TRBJ2-7, with 10 nucleotides matching TRBD1. V lost 3 bases to trimming and J lost 2 bases; unmatched junction nucleotides: 4. Germline V gives CDR1 MGHDK, CDR2 SYGVNS. CDR3 length equals 15 residues.

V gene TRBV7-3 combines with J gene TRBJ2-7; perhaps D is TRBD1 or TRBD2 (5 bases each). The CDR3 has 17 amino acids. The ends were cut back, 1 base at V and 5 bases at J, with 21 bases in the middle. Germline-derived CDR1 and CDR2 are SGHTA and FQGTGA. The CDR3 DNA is TGTGCCAGCAGCTTAATCCCGTTCGGGACGGAGGTTCACGAGCAGTACTTC. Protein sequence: CASSLIPFGTEVHEQYF.

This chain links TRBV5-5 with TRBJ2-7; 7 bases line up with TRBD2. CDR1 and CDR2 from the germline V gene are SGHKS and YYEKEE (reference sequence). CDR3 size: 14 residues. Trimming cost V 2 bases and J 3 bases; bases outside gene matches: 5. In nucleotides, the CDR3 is TGTGCCAGCAGCTTCATCGGGACTAACTACGAGCAGTACTTC. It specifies CASSFIGTNYEQYF.

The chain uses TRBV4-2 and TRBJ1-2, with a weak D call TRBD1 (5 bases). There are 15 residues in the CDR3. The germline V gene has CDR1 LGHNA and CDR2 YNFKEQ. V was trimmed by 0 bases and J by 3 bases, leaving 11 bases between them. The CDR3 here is CASSQDHGADYGYTF. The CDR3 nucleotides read TGTGCCAGCAGCCAAGATCACGGGGCTGACTATGGCTACACCTTC.

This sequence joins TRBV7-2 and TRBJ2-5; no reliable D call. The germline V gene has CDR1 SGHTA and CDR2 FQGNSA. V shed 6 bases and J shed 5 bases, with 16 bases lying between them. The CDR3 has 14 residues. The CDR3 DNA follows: TGTGCCAGCAGTCGCGATATCTCTTCGGAGACCCAGTACTTC. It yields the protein CASSRDISSETQYF.

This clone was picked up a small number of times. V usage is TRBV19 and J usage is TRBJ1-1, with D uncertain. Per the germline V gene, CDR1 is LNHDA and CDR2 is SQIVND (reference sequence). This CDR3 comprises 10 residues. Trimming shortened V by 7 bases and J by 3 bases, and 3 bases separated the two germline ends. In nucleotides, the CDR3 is TGTGCCAGTAAGGACACTGAAGCTTTCTTT. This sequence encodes CASKDTEAFF.

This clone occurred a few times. The CDR3 bases are TGTGCCATCAGTGGGAGGGGCAGTACGCAGTATTTT. It codes for CAISGRGSTQYF. The chain carries TRBV10-3 and TRBJ2-3; D may be TRBD2 (6 bases). Trimming left V 4 bases short and J 8 bases short, with 10 bases between. The CDR3 spans 12 residues. In germline, CDR1 is ENHRY, CDR2 SYGVKD.

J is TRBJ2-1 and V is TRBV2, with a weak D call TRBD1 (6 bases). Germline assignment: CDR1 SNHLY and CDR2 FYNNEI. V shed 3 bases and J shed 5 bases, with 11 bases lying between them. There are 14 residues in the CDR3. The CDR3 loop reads CASSDRGLDNEQFF. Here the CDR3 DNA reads TGTGCCAGCAGTGACAGGGGATTAGACAATGAGCAGTTCTTC.

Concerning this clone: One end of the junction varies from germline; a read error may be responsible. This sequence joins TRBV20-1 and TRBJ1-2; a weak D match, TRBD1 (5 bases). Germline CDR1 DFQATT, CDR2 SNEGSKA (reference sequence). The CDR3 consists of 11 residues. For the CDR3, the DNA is TGCAGTGCTAGAGATCGGGTAGGACACCTCTTC. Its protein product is CSARDRVGHLF.

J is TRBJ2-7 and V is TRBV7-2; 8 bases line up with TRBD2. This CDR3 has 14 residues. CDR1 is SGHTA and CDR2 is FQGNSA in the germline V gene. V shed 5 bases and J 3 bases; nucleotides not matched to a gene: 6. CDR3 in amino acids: CASSISGEGYEQYF. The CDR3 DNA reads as TGTGCCAGCAGCATTAGCGGGGAGGGCTACGAGCAGTACTTC. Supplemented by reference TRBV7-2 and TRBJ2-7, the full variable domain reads GAGVSQSPSNKVTEKGKDVELRCDPISGHTALYWYRQSLGQGLEFLIYFQGNSAPDKSGLPSDRFSAERTGGSVSTLTIQRTQQEDSAVYLCASSISGEGYEQYFGPGTRLTVT.

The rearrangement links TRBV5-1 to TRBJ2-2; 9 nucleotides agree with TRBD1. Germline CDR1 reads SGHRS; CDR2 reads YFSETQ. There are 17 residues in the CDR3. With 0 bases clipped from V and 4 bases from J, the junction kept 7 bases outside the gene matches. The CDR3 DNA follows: TGCGCCAGCAGCTTGGAAACGGGACAGGGAAGCACCGGGGAGCTGTTTTTT. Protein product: CASSLETGQGSTGELFF.

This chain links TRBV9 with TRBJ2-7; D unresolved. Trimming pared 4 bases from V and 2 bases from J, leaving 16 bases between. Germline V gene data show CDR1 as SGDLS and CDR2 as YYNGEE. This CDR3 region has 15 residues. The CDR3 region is CASSSHPGLTYEQYF. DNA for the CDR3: TGTGCCAGCAGCAGCCACCCCGGGCTGACCTACGAGCAGTACTTC.

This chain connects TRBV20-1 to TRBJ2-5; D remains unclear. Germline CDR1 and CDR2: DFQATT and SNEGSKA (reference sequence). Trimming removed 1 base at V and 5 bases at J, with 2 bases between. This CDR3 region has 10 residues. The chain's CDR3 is CSARAETQYF. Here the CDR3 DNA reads TGCAGTGCTAGAGCGGAGACCCAGTACTTC.

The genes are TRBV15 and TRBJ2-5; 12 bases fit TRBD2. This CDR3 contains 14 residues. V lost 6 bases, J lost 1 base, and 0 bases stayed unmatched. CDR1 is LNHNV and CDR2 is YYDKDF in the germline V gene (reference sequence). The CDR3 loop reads CATRTSGGQETQYF. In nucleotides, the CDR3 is TGTGCCACCAGGACTAGCGGGGGCCAAGAGACCCAGTACTTC.

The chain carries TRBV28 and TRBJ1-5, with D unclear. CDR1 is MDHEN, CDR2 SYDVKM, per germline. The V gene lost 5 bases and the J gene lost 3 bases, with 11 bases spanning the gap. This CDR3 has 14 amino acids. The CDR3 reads CASSPLEDNQPQHF. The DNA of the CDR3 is TGTGCCAGCAGTCCCCTCGAGGACAATCAGCCCCAGCATTTT. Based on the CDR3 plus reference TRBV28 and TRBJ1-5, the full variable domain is DVKVTQSSRYLVKRTGEKVFLECVQDMDHENMFWYRQDPGLGLRLIYFSYDVKMKEKGDIPEGYSVSREKKERFSLILESASTNQTSMYLCASSPLEDNQPQHFGDGTRLSIL.